The clone carrying this TCR beta chain was observed a few times. The data were obtained in a study of blood T cells in healthy people across ages. Study-wide context: About one barcoded beta molecule per two T cells came from capture by template switching.

Aged roughly 6 to 90, donors were systemically healthy Caucasians from Russia. A second PCR of 7 to 11 cycles used a sample-barcoded 5' primer and a J-beta primer mix. Via MiXCR, TCRdb re-called the 5' RACE reads, giving one row per CDR3 protein. This table has 850,000 to 1,000,000 distinct CDR3 sequences, 51% appearing once. The source of this sequence is a woman aged 60-70 years in good health. The specimen was blood.

CDR3 region: CASSHGLNGELFF. The DNA for the CDR3 is TGTGCCAGCAGCCACGGATTGAACGGGGAGCTGTTTTTT. The chain is built from TRBV7-2 and TRBJ2-2, with unresolved D. Trimming took 5 bases from V and 7 from J, leaving 11 bases between them. CDR1 and CDR2 from the germline V gene are SGHTA and FQGNSA. The CDR3 consists of 13 residues.